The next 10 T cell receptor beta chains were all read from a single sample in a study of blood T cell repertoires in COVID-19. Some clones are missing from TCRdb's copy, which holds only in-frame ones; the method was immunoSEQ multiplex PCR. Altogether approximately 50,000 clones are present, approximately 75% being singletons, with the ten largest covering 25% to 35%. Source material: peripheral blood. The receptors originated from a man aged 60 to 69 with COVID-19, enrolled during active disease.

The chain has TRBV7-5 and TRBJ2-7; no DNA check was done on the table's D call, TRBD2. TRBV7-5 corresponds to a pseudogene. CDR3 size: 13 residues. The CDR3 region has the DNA TGTGCCAGAAAAGGGGCGGGATACTACGAGCAGTACTTC. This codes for CARKGAGYYEQYF.

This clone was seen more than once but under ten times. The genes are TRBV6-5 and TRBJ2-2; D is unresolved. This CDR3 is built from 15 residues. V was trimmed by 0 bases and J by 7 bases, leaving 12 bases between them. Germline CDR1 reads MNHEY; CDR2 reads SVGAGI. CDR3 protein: CASSYSGRRSGELFF. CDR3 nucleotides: TGTGCCAGCAGTTACTCGGGCAGGCGAAGCGGGGAGCTGTTTTTT.

CDR3 in amino acids: CASSLDFRDRFTDTQYF. As DNA, the CDR3 is TGTGCCAGCAGCTTAGATTTTCGTGATAGATTCACAGATACGCAGTATTTT. The rearrangement links TRBV11-3 to TRBJ2-3; D remains ambiguous. CDR1 and CDR2 from the germline V gene are SGHNT and YENEEA. Trimming stripped 0 bases from V and 2 bases from J, with 15 bases between. The CDR3 runs 17 residues. Filled out from reference TRBV11-3 and TRBJ2-3, the complete variable domain reads EAGVVQSPRYKIIEKKQPVAFWCNPISGHNTLYWYLQNLGQGPELLIRYENEEAVDDSQLPKDRFSAERLKGVDSTLKIQPAELGDSAVYLCASSLDFRDRFTDTQYFGPGTRLTVL.

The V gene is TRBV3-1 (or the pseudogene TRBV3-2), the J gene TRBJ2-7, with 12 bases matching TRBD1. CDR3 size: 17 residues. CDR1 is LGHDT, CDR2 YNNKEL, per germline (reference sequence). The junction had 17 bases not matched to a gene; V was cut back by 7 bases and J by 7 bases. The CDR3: CASTPGTGGGLVREQYF. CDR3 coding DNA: TGTGCCAGCACGCCCGGGACAGGGGGCGGGCTTGTTCGAGAGCAGTACTTC.

The DNA of the CDR3 is TGCAGCGTTGAAGAACACAGGGGCTATGGCTACACCTTC. This encodes CSVEEHRGYGYTF. The J gene is TRBJ1-2, the V gene TRBV29-1; TRBD1 agrees at 7 bases. The CDR3 loop spans 13 amino acids. Germline assignment: CDR1 SQVTM and CDR2 ANQGSEA. With V trimmed by 0 bases and J by 4 bases, 2 bases remained unmatched. Filled out from reference TRBV29-1 and TRBJ1-2, the complete variable domain reads SAVISQKPSRDICQRGTSLTIQCQVDSQVTMMFWYRQQPGQSLTLIATANQGSEATYESGFVIDKFPISRPNLTFSTLTVSNMSPEDSSIYLCSVEEHRGYGYTFGSGTRLTVV.

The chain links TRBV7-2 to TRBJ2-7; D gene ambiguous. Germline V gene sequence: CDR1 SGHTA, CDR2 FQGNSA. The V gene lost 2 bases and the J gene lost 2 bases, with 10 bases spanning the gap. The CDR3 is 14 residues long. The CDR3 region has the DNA TGTGCCAGCAGCTTAAATTCAGGTCCCTACGAGCAGTACTTC. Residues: CASSLNSGPYEQYF.

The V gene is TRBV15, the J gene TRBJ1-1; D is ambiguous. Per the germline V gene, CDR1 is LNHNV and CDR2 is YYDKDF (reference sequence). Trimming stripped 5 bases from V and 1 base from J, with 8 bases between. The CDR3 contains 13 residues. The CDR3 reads CATSVLKNTEAFF. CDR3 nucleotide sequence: TGTGCCACCAGCGTACTGAAGAACACTGAAGCTTTCTTT.

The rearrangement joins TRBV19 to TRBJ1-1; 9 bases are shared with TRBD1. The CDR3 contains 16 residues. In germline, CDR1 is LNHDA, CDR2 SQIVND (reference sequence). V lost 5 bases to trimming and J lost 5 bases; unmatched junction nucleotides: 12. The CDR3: CASSDSGTGPRTEAFF. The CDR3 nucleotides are TGTGCCAGTAGTGATTCCGGGACAGGGCCGAGAACTGAAGCTTTCTTT. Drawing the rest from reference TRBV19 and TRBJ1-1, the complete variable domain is DGGITQSPKYLFRKEGQNVTLSCEQNLNHDAMYWYRQDPGQGLRLIYYSQIVNDFQKGDIAEGYSVSREKKESFPLTVTSAQKNPTAFYLCASSDSGTGPRTEAFFGQGTRLTVV.

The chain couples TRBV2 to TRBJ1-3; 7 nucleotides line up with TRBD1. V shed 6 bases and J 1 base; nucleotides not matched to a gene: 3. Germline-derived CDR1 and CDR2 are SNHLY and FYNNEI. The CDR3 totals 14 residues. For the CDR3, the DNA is TGTGCCAGCAGGACAGGGTCGTCTGGAAACACCATATATTTT. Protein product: CASRTGSSGNTIYF.

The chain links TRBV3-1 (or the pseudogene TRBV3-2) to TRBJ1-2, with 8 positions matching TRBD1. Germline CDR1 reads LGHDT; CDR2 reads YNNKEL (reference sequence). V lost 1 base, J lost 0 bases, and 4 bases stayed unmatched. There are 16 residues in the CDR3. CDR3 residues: CASSQGSTGANYGYTF. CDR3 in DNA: TGTGCCAGCAGCCAAGGGTCGACAGGGGCTAACTATGGCTACACCTTC.